This paragraph reports one TCR beta chain. Original analysis: For nucleated cells, counts were estimated from reference gene primer amplification. Sequencing used immunoSEQ multiplex PCR; TCRdb keeps in-frame clones, though not all of them. D and trimming come from the DNA, and the V and J calls and clone size come from that table. The profile shows some 300,000 clones, 88% of them singletons. The CDR3 covers 16 residues. Germline V CDR1 and CDR2: LGHDT, YNNKEL (reference sequence). Between the trimmed V and J ends, which lost 2 bases and 0 bases, there was a span of 13 bases. This sample was included in a study of blood T cell repertoires in COVID-19. Study-level background: COVID-19 samples from acute and convalescent phases originated in the United States, Italy and Spain. T cells, B-cell-depleted T cells, or PBMCs provided the cDNA or gDNA that served as material.

This TCR was sampled from a woman aged 30 to 39 who had recovered from COVID-19. J is TRBJ1-2 and V is TRBV3-1 (or the pseudogene TRBV3-2); D might be TRBD1 (6 bases). The sample comprised peripheral blood. CDR3 in amino acids: CASSQRGILANYGYTF. CDR3 bases: TGTGCCAGCAGCCAAAGGGGGATCCTAGCTAACTATGGCTACACCTTC.